Listed here are 20 T cell receptor beta chains from one sample, sequenced in a study of neurological immune-mediated disorders. TCRdb reanalysed the 5' RACE reads using MiXCR and keeps one entry per CDR3 protein. Among around 64,000 distinct CDR3 sequences listed, 3% to 4% were seen once. Sequenced: PBMCs. Receptor source: a woman aged 50 to 60 with multiple sclerosis.

In this sample, this clonotype turned up a few times. Possible read error: a much larger clone is one base away. This chain connects TRBV15 to TRBJ2-7; no clear D. The CDR3 contains 13 residues. CDR1 is LNHNV and CDR2 is YYDKDF in the germline V gene (reference sequence). V gave up 10 bases and J gave up 1 base, with 14 bases separating them. Written as DNA, the CDR3 is TGTGCCAACTCGCGGTATGGATCCTACGAGCAGTACTTC. It translates to CANSRYGSYEQYF.

This clonotype was detected ten times or more. Here the CDR3 reads CSARTGRGPYEQYF. The DNA for the CDR3 is TGCAGCGCCAGAACAGGCAGGGGACCTTACGAGCAGTACTTC. The chain carries TRBV29-1 and TRBJ2-7; tentative D call: TRBD1 (6 bases). The V end was cut by 7 bases, the J end by 4 bases, with 20 bases between. The length of the CDR3 is 14 residues. Germline CDR1 and CDR2: SQVTM and ANQGSEA.

This clonotype was counted ten times or more. The CDR3 is CASSVTGTETDTQYF. The CDR3 DNA sequence: TGTGCCAGCAGCGTGACGGGGACGGAAACAGATACGCAGTATTTT. The chain uses TRBV9 and TRBJ2-3, with D tentatively TRBD1 or TRBD2 (5 bases each). Per the germline V gene, CDR1 is SGDLS and CDR2 is YYNGEE. The CDR3 is made up of 15 amino acids. V lost 2 bases and J lost 3, with 13 bases in between.

At least ten counts were recorded for this clonotype. The chain carries TRBV4-3 and TRBJ2-2, with 10 bases that match TRBD2. J was trimmed by 5 bases and V by 3 bases; bases with no gene match: 3. This CDR3 is 15 amino acids long. Germline V gene data show CDR1 as LGHNA and CDR2 as YSLEER. The CDR3 sequence: CASSHASGRTGELFF. The CDR3 nucleotides are TGCGCCAGCAGCCATGCTAGCGGGAGAACCGGGGAGCTGTTTTTT.

The sample holds many counts of this clonotype. V gene TRBV20-1 combines with J gene TRBJ1-2; D remains unclear. V lost 1 base to trimming and J lost 8 bases, with 17 bases between them. CDR3 length: 14 amino acids. Germline V gives CDR1 DFQATT, CDR2 SNEGSKA (reference sequence). CDR3 DNA sequence: TGCAGTGCTAGAGCCCTGTCGGTGGCGAGAGGCTACACCTTC. It codes for CSARALSVARGYTF.

In its sample, this clonotype was seen many times. The chain joins TRBV5-1 to TRBJ1-2; no firm D call. CDR1 SGHRS and CDR2 YFSETQ come from the germline V gene. The CDR3 is 14 amino acids. The V gene lost 0 bases and the J gene lost 2 bases, with 8 bases spanning the gap. The chain's CDR3 is CASSLAPGNYGYTF. CDR3 coding DNA: TGCGCCAGCAGCTTGGCCCCGGGGAACTATGGCTACACCTTC. Complete variable domain (other parts from reference TRBV5-1 and TRBJ1-2): KAGVTQTPRYLIKTRGQQVTLSCSPISGHRSVSWYQQTPGQGLQFLFEYFSETQRNKGNFPGRFSGRQFSNSRSEMNVSTLELGDSALYLCASSLAPGNYGYTFGSGTRLTVV.

This clonotype has a count of ten or more. The V gene is TRBV9, the J gene TRBJ2-3; D might be TRBD1 (5 bases). Per the germline V gene, CDR1 is SGDLS and CDR2 is YYNGEE. The CDR3 contains 15 residues. The V gene lost 0 bases and the J gene lost 0 bases, with 8 bases spanning the gap. This CDR3 reads CASSVGQYSTDTQYF. The CDR3 DNA reads TGTGCCAGCAGCGTAGGACAGTATAGCACAGATACGCAGTATTTT.

The table lists this clonotype with many counts. The chain is built from TRBV20-1 and TRBJ2-5, with D possibly TRBD2 on 5 matching bases. Germline CDR1 is DFQATT and CDR2 is SNEGSKA (reference sequence). Trimming took off 1 base at V and 8 bases at J, with 23 bases between the two ends. This CDR3 region has 16 residues. The CDR3 region has the DNA TGCAGTGCTAGAGTTGTTGGGTGGACGGGGAAGAGAACCCAGTACTTC. The encoded protein is CSARVVGWTGKRTQYF.

This clonotype was picked up many times. The chain couples TRBV20-1 to TRBJ2-1, with 9 bases that match TRBD1. Germline V gene data show CDR1 as DFQATT and CDR2 as SNEGSKA (reference sequence). This CDR3 spans 13 amino acids. V lost 3 bases and J lost 8; bases outside the gene matches: 5. CDR3 nucleotide sequence: TGCAGTGCTAGTCCGGGACAGGGCTATGAGCAGTTCTTC. Translating it yields CSASPGQGYEQFF.

Ten or more counts support this clonotype. V gene TRBV14 combines with J gene TRBJ2-4; D may be TRBD2 (5 bases). CDR1 SGHDN and CDR2 FVKESK come from the germline V gene. The CDR3 is made up of 18 amino acids. Trimming took 1 base from V and 5 from J, leaving 21 bases between them. The CDR3 loop is CASSQGPSRAGVENIQYF. Written as DNA, the CDR3 is TGTGCCAGCAGCCAAGGGCCAAGTCGTGCGGGTGTTGAAAACATTCAGTACTTC.

In this sample, this clonotype turned up many times. The J gene is TRBJ1-1, the V gene TRBV7-2, with 8 nucleotides matching TRBD1. The CDR3 runs to 14 residues. Trimming took 3 bases from V and 4 from J; bases not matched to a gene: 4. CDR1 is SGHTA, CDR2 FQGNSA, per germline. The DNA of the CDR3 is TGTGCCAGCAGCTTCCACACAGGGGGCACTGAAGCTTTCTTT. It is translated as CASSFHTGGTEAFF.

This clonotype was counted many times. The V and J genes are TRBV7-2 and TRBJ1-5; D perhaps matches TRBD1 (5 bases). The CDR3 runs 15 residues. The V gene's germline CDR1 is SGHTA and CDR2 FQGNSA. V was shortened by 2 bases and J by 1 base, with 9 bases between the two germline ends. The CDR3 here is CASSLTWTSNQPQHF. CDR3 coding DNA: TGTGCCAGCAGCTTAACGTGGACAAGCAATCAGCCCCAGCATTTT. The full variable domain, its missing parts supplied by reference TRBV7-2 and TRBJ1-5, is GAGVSQSPSNKVTEKGKDVELRCDPISGHTALYWYRQSLGQGLEFLIYFQGNSAPDKSGLPSDRFSAERTGGSVSTLTIQRTQQEDSAVYLCASSLTWTSNQPQHFGDGTRLSIL.

In this sample, this clonotype turned up many times. The chain combines TRBV28 with TRBJ1-1; 7 nucleotides line up with TRBD1. This CDR3 comprises 18 residues. V lost 11 bases and J lost 1; bases outside the gene matches: 22. CDR1 is MDHEN and CDR2 is SYDVKM in the germline V gene. The CDR3 coding sequence is TGTGCCGCGCGGCTGAGAGGCGCTGGGACAGTACAGAACACTGAAGCTTTCTTT. It codes for CAARLRGAGTVQNTEAFF.

This clonotype was observed at least ten times. The gene calls are TRBV18 and TRBJ1-4; 12 bases align to TRBD1. This CDR3 region has 19 residues. J was trimmed by 6 bases and V by 5 bases; bases with no gene match: 16. The germline gives CDR1 KGHSH, CDR2 LQKENI. CDR3 sequence: CASSSLRGTGGKGDEKLFF. CDR3 nucleotides: TGTGCCAGCTCATCCCTCCGAGGGACAGGGGGCAAAGGGGATGAAAAACTGTTTTTT. The full variable domain, with the rest looked up from reference TRBV18 and TRBJ1-4, is NAGVMQNPRHLVRRRGQEARLRCSPMKGHSHVYWYRQLPEEGLKFMVYLQKENIIDESGMPKERFSAEFPKEGPSILRIQQVVRGDSAAYFCASSSLRGTGGKGDEKLFFGSGTQLSVL.

This clonotype was seen repeatedly, ten times or more. The chain uses TRBV7-2 and TRBJ2-7; 7 positions agree with TRBD1. The ends lost 3 bases at V and 1 base at J; junction bases unmatched: 12. This CDR3 has 17 amino acids. Germline-derived CDR1 and CDR2 are SGHTA and FQGNSA. In DNA form, the CDR3 reads TGTGCCAGCAGCTTTACACGACAGGGTGAGCGTTCCTACGAGCAGTACTTC. Its translation: CASSFTRQGERSYEQYF.

This clonotype showed up many times. V usage is TRBV9 and J usage is TRBJ1-1, with 10 bases matching TRBD1. Germline V gene sequence: CDR1 SGDLS, CDR2 YYNGEE. This CDR3 is 15 amino acids long. V shed 4 bases and J 7 bases; nucleotides not matched to a gene: 10. This CDR3 reads CASSSGTGAGGEAFF. Written as DNA, the CDR3 is TGTGCCAGCAGCTCAGGGACAGGGGCCGGAGGTGAAGCTTTCTTT.

This clonotype was counted ten times or more. The genes are TRBV5-5 and TRBJ2-1, with D possibly called TRBD1 or TRBD2 (5 bases each). The CDR3 is made up of 16 amino acids. Trimming shortened V by 4 bases and J by 2 bases, and 16 bases separated the two germline ends. Looked up from germline, CDR1 is SGHKS and CDR2 is YYEKEE (reference sequence). The CDR3 DNA reads TGTGCCAGCAGCATGGGTGTTCCGGGACCCTACAATGAGCAGTTCTTC. The encoded protein is CASSMGVPGPYNEQFF.

This clonotype was detected many times. The genes are TRBV5-1 and TRBJ2-7; 7 nucleotides line up with TRBD1. The J segment lost 0 bases and the V segment lost 0 bases, leaving 3 bases of the junction unmatched. This CDR3 has 15 residues. Germline-derived CDR1 and CDR2 are SGHRS and YFSETQ. The CDR3 region is CASSLGAGGSYEQYF. CDR3 nucleotide sequence: TGCGCCAGCAGCTTGGGTGCAGGGGGCTCCTACGAGCAGTACTTC.

This clonotype was seen repeatedly, ten times or more. This chain links TRBV12-3 or TRBV12-4 with TRBJ2-2; maybe TRBD2 (6 bases). The CDR3 length is 14 residues. Trimming cost V 3 bases and J 4 bases, with 9 bases left between them. This CDR3 reads CASSFLGGTGELFF. The DNA for the CDR3 is TGTGCCAGCAGTTTTCTGGGGGGCACCGGGGAGCTGTTTTTT.

This clonotype was seen repeatedly, ten times or more. The CDR3 DNA is TGTGCCAGCAGCTCCATCGGCAGGGTCCACGAGCAGTACTTC. Protein: CASSSIGRVHEQYF. V usage is TRBV7-8 and J usage is TRBJ2-7, with TRBD1 as a possible D gene (5 bases). CDR3 length: 14 residues. Trimming took off 4 bases at V and 5 bases at J, with 15 bases between the two ends. Per germline, CDR1 SGHVS and CDR2 FQNEAQ.